Listed here are 6 T cell receptor beta chains from one sample, sequenced in a study of CD4+ T cells in melanoma. The protocol was immunoSEQ multiplex PCR, while the TCRdb copy is restricted to in-frame clones and leaves out a portion. The sample records about 13,000 clones, 55% to 75% being singletons. Material for sequencing was cells from a culture (not recorded whether cultured in vitro). Source of these receptors: a human donor with melanoma.

This chain connects TRBV7-8 to TRBJ1-2; D perhaps matches TRBD1 (5 bases). Germline loops: CDR1 SGHVS, CDR2 FQNEAQ. V was shortened by 1 base and J by 0 bases, with 9 bases between the two germline ends. The CDR3 consists of 15 residues. CDR3 region: CASSLGGPSNYGYTF. Here the CDR3 DNA reads TGTGCCAGCAGCTTAGGGGGACCGTCTAACTATGGCTACACCTTC.

The J gene is TRBJ2-1, the V gene TRBV5-1, with D unresolved. Looked up from germline, CDR1 is SGHRS and CDR2 is YFSETQ. The ends were cut back, 0 bases at V and 7 bases at J, with 2 bases in the middle. The CDR3 loop spans 11 amino acids. Written as DNA, the CDR3 is TGCGCCAGCAGCTTGGGGAATGAGCAGTTCTTC. Translating gives CASSLGNEQFF.

The genes are TRBV5-1 and TRBJ2-5, with TRBD2 as a possible D gene (6 bases). The J call could be wrong; TRBJ2-7 is a better fit for the DNA end. Per the germline V gene, CDR1 is SGHRS and CDR2 is YFSETQ. CDR3 length: 16 residues. CDR3 DNA: TGCGCCAGCAGCTTGTTTGGCGGGGCGAGCTCCTACGAGCAGTACTTC. The encoded protein is CASSLFGGASSYEQYF.

This clone was found a few times. The chain is built from TRBV18 and TRBJ1-3, with D unresolved. Germline V lookup: CDR1 KGHSH, CDR2 LQKENI. V was pared by 2 bases and J by 6 bases, with 8 bases between. The CDR3 covers 13 residues. CDR3: CASSPGDLNTIYF. CDR3 DNA: TGTGCCAGCTCACCAGGCGACTTAAACACCATATATTTT.

The rearrangement joins TRBV6-1 to TRBJ2-2; 10 bases map to TRBD1. Germline CDR1 reads MNHNS; CDR2 reads SASEGT. The CDR3 sequence is 15 residues long. V shed 4 bases, J shed 7 bases, and the junction held 6 bases outside the gene matches. Here the CDR3 reads CASSGLGQGYGELFF. The CDR3 bases are TGTGCCAGCAGTGGATTGGGACAGGGGTACGGGGAGCTGTTTTTT.

Within the sample, this clone is medium-sized. The chain recombines TRBV2 with TRBJ1-1; no clear D. Germline V gene sequence: CDR1 SNHLY, CDR2 FYNNEI. The CDR3 extends over 12 amino acids. V was pared by 5 bases and J by 4 bases, with 8 bases between. The CDR3 region is CASSLGPTEAFF. The CDR3, as DNA: TGTGCCAGCAGTCTAGGACCCACTGAAGCTTTCTTT. The full variable domain, its missing parts supplied by reference TRBV2 and TRBJ1-1, is EPEVTQTPSHQVTQMGQEVILRCVPISNHLYFYWYRQILGQKVEFLVSFYNNEISEKSEIFDDQFSVERPDGSNFTLKIRSTKLEDSAMYFCASSLGPTEAFFGQGTRLTVV.